This T cell receptor (beta chain) was sequenced in a study of T cells in Graves' hyperthyroidism and ophthalmopathy. Study-wide points: Blood shared most expanded thyroid clonotypes above 0.001.

The TCR beta CDR3 regions underwent amplification using RNA transcripts as the source. TCR CDR3 underwent first-round RT-PCR with the HTBI primer set. MiXCR, applied by TCRdb to the multiplex PCR reads, yields one record per CDR3 protein. The table includes 500,000 to 800,000 distinct CDR3 sequences, roughly 46% detected once. This clonotype was seen repeatedly, ten times or more. Its specificity is unknown. Patients were excluded because of uncontrolled infection, other autoimmune disease, pregnancy or lactation. Orbital computed tomography, thyroid ultrasound, serum thyroxine and TRAb, and clinical symptoms together informed the diagnoses. The origin of this receptor is an adult man with Graves' disease, either hyperthyroidism or ophthalmopathy (not recorded which). Input material: peripheral blood or thyroid tissue (not recorded which).

Here the CDR3 reads CASSLTGSAGYTF. The CDR3 bases are TGTGCCAGCAGCCTTACAGGGTCCGCGGGCTACACCTTC. This rearrangement joins TRBV7-9 to TRBJ1-2, with TRBD1 as a possible D gene (6 bases). The CDR3 contains 13 residues. V lost 5 bases and J lost 8, with 15 bases in between. The germline V gene encodes CDR1 SEHNR and CDR2 FQNEAQ (reference sequence).